Shown below are 2 T cell receptor beta chains from a single sample sequenced in a study of T-cell reconstitution after alpha-beta-depleted transplantation in children. Unique molecular identifiers were incorporated during preparation of the TCRbeta library. Each CDR3 protein gets one entry after TCRdb re-called the PCR reads with MiXCR. In the table there are hundreds of thousands of distinct CDR3 sequences, 23% of which are singletons. Here the sequenced sample was PBMCs, mostly from graft donor cells, taken 360 days after TCRalphabeta/CD19-depleted stem cell transplant. The receptor source for this set is a boy under three years old who had a stem cell transplant for acute myeloid leukemia, so the T cells may come from the graft donor.

V and J are TRBV15 and TRBJ2-3; TRBD2 might be the D (7 bases). The CDR3 spans 16 residues. From germline, CDR1 is LNHNV and CDR2 YYDKDF (reference sequence). The V gene lost 0 bases and the J gene lost 5 bases, with 15 bases spanning the gap. CDR3 coding DNA: TGTGCCACCAGCAGAGATGGGGGGGGCCGAGGAGATACGCAGTATTTT. It is translated as CATSRDGGGRGDTQYF. Filled out from reference TRBV15 and TRBJ2-3, the complete variable domain reads DAMVIQNPRYQVTQFGKPVTLSCSQTLNHNVMYWYQQKSSQAPKLLFHYYDKDFNNEADTPDNFQSRRPNTSFCFLDIRSPGLGDTAMYLCATSRDGGGRGDTQYFGPGTRLTVL.

The CDR3, as DNA: TGCGCCAGCAGCCAAGATCTTCTTGGGGTCACGGACATTCAGTACTTC. Translating it yields CASSQDLLGVTDIQYF. This chain connects TRBV4-3 to TRBJ2-4; no clear D gene. Deletions cut 0 bases from V and 8 bases from J, with 17 bases between. This CDR3 spans 16 amino acids. Germline V gene sequence: CDR1 LGHNA, CDR2 YSLEER.